Shown below are 32 T cell receptor beta chains from a single sample sequenced in a study of patients and donors after allogeneic stem cell transplantation (dated by TCRdb to about 2020). Receptor libraries were prepared by RT-PCR. The sequencer was a NextSeq 550. In-frame beta chains were kept once TCRdb had trimmed the public reads at Q25 with fastp and called clones with MiXCR. Rows are combined by CDR3 protein, so each entry shows the most common genes and DNA. Counted in this sample were 900,000 to 1,000,000 distinct CDR3 sequences; about 20% of them appeared once. Roughly 6% of the sample rests with the top ten. Source material: blood, either unsorted or a sorted T cell fraction (not recorded which). These receptors came from a human donor who was either an allogeneic HSCT recipient or a stem cell or donor lymphocyte infusion donor (not recorded which). It is not recorded whose cells these are; they may come from a transplant donor.

This clonotype has a handful of counts. This chain connects TRBV5-1 to TRBJ1-6; weak D call: TRBD1 (6 bases). V was cut by 0 bases and J by 10 bases, with 17 bases left in between. From germline, CDR1 is SGHRS and CDR2 YFSETQ. There are 16 residues in the CDR3. CDR3 residues: CASSLEPQTGGSPLHF. Here the CDR3 DNA reads TGCGCCAGCAGCTTGGAACCTCAGACAGGAGGCTCACCCCTCCACTTT.

This clonotype has just one count. V and J are TRBV19 and TRBJ2-3, with TRBD2 as a possible D gene (6 bases). Germline V CDR1 and CDR2: LNHDA, SQIVND (reference sequence). V was cut by 5 bases and J by 5 bases, with 17 bases left in between. The CDR3 is 15 residues long. CDR3: CASSPRLPGGDTQYF. DNA for the CDR3: TGTGCCAGTAGTCCAAGACTGCCCGGGGGAGATACGCAGTATTTT.

This clonotype was seen repeatedly, ten times or more. V gene TRBV5-1 combines with J gene TRBJ2-2, with 8 bases matching TRBD2. The CDR3 totals 15 residues. Germline V gives CDR1 SGHRS, CDR2 YFSETQ. J lost 4 bases, V lost 3 bases, and 5 bases had no gene match. CDR3 sequence (DNA): TGCGCCAGCAGCTCAGCGGGGGACGTCACCGGGGAGCTGTTTTTT. As protein: CASSSAGDVTGELFF. Supplemented by reference TRBV5-1 and TRBJ2-2, the full variable domain reads KAGVTQTPRYLIKTRGQQVTLSCSPISGHRSVSWYQQTPGQGLQFLFEYFSETQRNKGNFPGRFSGRQFSNSRSEMNVSTLELGDSALYLCASSSAGDVTGELFFGEGSRLTVL.

The sample holds a few counts of this clonotype. V and J are TRBV29-1 and TRBJ2-7; the D is unclear. CDR1 is SQVTM and CDR2 is ANQGSEA in the germline V gene. The CDR3 covers 11 residues. Trimming removed 3 bases at V and 6 bases at J, with 9 bases between. Here the CDR3 DNA reads TGCAGCGTTGATGTGGGTCTCGAGCAGTACTTC. Protein product: CSVDVGLEQYF.

DNA for the CDR3: TGTGCCAGCAGCTTAGTCAAGGGCACAGATACGCAGTATTTT. Amino acids: CASSLVKGTDTQYF. V and J are TRBV11-2 and TRBJ2-3, with D hard to call. Germline assignment: CDR1 SGHAT and CDR2 FQNNGV. V was clipped by 1 base and J by 1 base, with 6 bases between them. The CDR3 has 14 amino acids.

This clonotype was picked up many times. The V and J genes are TRBV7-8 and TRBJ2-1, with TRBD2 matching 10 bases. CDR3 size: 16 residues. Germline V CDR1 and CDR2: SGHVS, FQNEAQ. The J segment lost 2 bases and the V segment lost 2 bases, leaving 3 bases of the junction unmatched. CDR3 sequence: CASSLTGLAAYNEQFF. The CDR3, as DNA: TGTGCCAGCAGCTTAACCGGACTAGCGGCCTACAATGAGCAGTTCTTC. The variable domain in full, with the rest retrieved from reference TRBV7-8 and TRBJ2-1, is GAGVSQSPRYKVAKRGQDVALRCDPISGHVSLFWYQQALGQGPEFLTYFQNEAQLDKSGLPSDRFFAERPEGSVSTLKIQRTQQEDSAVYLCASSLTGLAAYNEQFFGPGTRLTVL.

This clonotype came up a few times. The chain couples TRBV9 to TRBJ2-1; D perhaps matches TRBD2 (6 bases). CDR3 size: 17 residues. Trimming left V 1 base short and J 3 bases short, with 17 bases between. The germline V gene has CDR1 SGDLS and CDR2 YYNGEE. CDR3 sequence: CASSVRVVGGLYNEQFF. Written as DNA, the CDR3 is TGTGCCAGCAGCGTAAGGGTAGTTGGGGGACTCTACAATGAGCAGTTCTTC.

This clonotype was counted a few times. The chain couples TRBV19 to TRBJ1-1, with TRBD1 identical over 7 bases. Germline CDR1 LNHDA, CDR2 SQIVND (reference sequence). This CDR3 comprises 13 residues. V gave up 6 bases and J gave up 0 bases; unmatched junction bases: 1. The CDR3 region has the DNA TGTGCCAGTAGGGACAGGTTGAACACTGAAGCTTTCTTT. Translating it yields CASRDRLNTEAFF.

The V call is TRBV29-1, the J call TRBJ2-5; 7 nucleotides align to TRBD1. CDR1 SQVTM and CDR2 ANQGSEA come from the germline V gene. The trim removed 7 bases at V and 3 bases at J, leaving 5 bases unmatched. The CDR3 is 12 amino acids. CDR3 residues: CSAVDREETQYF. CDR3 DNA: TGCAGCGCCGTCGACAGGGAAGAGACCCAGTACTTC.

The chain employs TRBV27 and TRBJ2-3; D is possibly TRBD2 (5 bases). V gave up 3 bases and J gave up 6 bases, with 10 bases separating them. The length of the CDR3 is 13 residues. Germline assignment: CDR1 MNHEY and CDR2 SMNVEV (reference sequence). CDR3 residues: CASSFTDSDTQYF. CDR3 nucleotides: TGTGCCAGCAGTTTCACGGACTCTGATACGCAGTATTTT.

The J gene is TRBJ2-4, the V gene TRBV12-3 or TRBV12-4, with D hard to call. The CDR3 runs 14 residues. V gave up 6 bases and J gave up 0 bases, with 9 bases separating them. CDR3 bases: TGTGCCAGCAGCCGCCGTTTAGCCAAAAACATTCAGTACTTC. This sequence encodes CASSRRLAKNIQYF.

The V call is TRBV12-3 or TRBV12-4, the J call TRBJ1-5; no reliable D call. V dropped 2 bases and J dropped 5 bases, with 10 bases sitting between them. CDR3 length: 14 residues. The DNA of the CDR3 is TGTGCCAGCAGTTTAAGGGTCGGGGATCAGCCCCAGCATTTT. Protein product: CASSLRVGDQPQHF.

The V gene is TRBV9, the J gene TRBJ2-1; 8 bases align to TRBD1. The CDR3 contains 17 residues. Germline values: CDR1 SGDLS, CDR2 YYNGEE. With 3 bases clipped from V and 8 bases from J, the junction kept 16 bases outside the gene matches. CDR3 bases: TGTGCCAGCAGCGCTGGTGGGGCAGGGGGCGCGGTATATGAGCAGTTCTTC. It yields the protein CASSAGGAGGAVYEQFF.

There are many counts of this clonotype. The chain is built from TRBV29-1 and TRBJ2-7; weak D call: TRBD1 (5 bases). The CDR3 is 13 residues long. Germline CDR1 is SQVTM and CDR2 is ANQGSEA. Between the trimmed V and J ends, which lost 5 bases and 1 base, there was a span of 12 bases. In DNA form, the CDR3 reads TGCAGCGTTTCAGGCAGGGTATCCTACGAGCAGTACTTC. Translated: CSVSGRVSYEQYF.

This clonotype has just a few counts. V is TRBV20-1 and J is TRBJ2-5; D possibly corresponds to TRBD2 (5 bases). This CDR3 spans 17 amino acids. The germline gives CDR1 DFQATT, CDR2 SNEGSKA (reference sequence). Trimming shortened V by 3 bases and J by 5 bases, and 25 bases separated the two germline ends. CDR3 DNA: TGCAGTGCTAGTACCGTAGGCGGGTCGCGTGTATGGGAGACCCAGTACTTC. Protein product: CSASTVGGSRVWETQYF.

The J gene is TRBJ2-7, the V gene TRBV6-5, with TRBD1 as a possible D gene (6 bases). V was cut by 1 base and J by 2 bases, with 15 bases left in between. The CDR3 loop spans 16 amino acids. Germline CDR1 MNHEY, CDR2 SVGAGI. Here the CDR3 reads CASSYYYRDNTYEQYF. CDR3 DNA: TGTGCCAGCAGTTACTACTACCGGGACAACACCTACGAGCAGTACTTC.

This chain joins TRBV14 and TRBJ1-5, with a weak D call TRBD1 (6 bases). The CDR3 length is 15 residues. Germline V CDR1 and CDR2: SGHDN, FVKESK. V was shortened by 4 bases and J by 4 bases, with 14 bases between the two germline ends. CDR3 coding DNA: TGTGCCAGCAGCCCCAGGGGTACTCCTAATCAGCCCCAGCATTTT. It translates to CASSPRGTPNQPQHF.

There are a few counts of this clonotype. The chain couples TRBV21-1 to TRBJ2-1; TRBD1, the table's D call, was not compared with the DNA. TRBV21-1 is reported as a pseudogene. CDR3 size: 15 residues. The CDR3 DNA sequence: TGTGCCAGCAGCACCTTCGGGGACAGAAATAATGAGCAGTTCTTC. Its protein product is CASSTFGDRNNEQFF.

The CDR3 spells CSARDIRKGDEQYF. The CDR3 coding sequence is TGCAGTGCTAGAGATATAAGGAAGGGAGACGAGCAGTACTTC. The rearrangement uses TRBV20-1 and TRBJ2-7, with D perhaps TRBD2 (5 bases). Germline-derived CDR1 and CDR2 are DFQATT and SNEGSKA (reference sequence). V dropped 0 bases and J dropped 5 bases, with 14 bases sitting between them. The CDR3 is 14 amino acids.

The sample holds a few counts of this clonotype. The CDR3 is CASRNTTGMTDTQYF. CDR3 coding DNA: TGTGCCAGCAGGAATACTACAGGGATGACAGATACGCAGTATTTT. The chain combines TRBV3-1 with TRBJ2-3; a possible D gene is TRBD1 (6 bases). CDR3 length: 15 amino acids. CDR1 and CDR2 from the germline V gene are LGHDT and YNNKEL (reference sequence). Between the trimmed V and J ends, which lost 6 bases and 3 bases, there was a span of 16 bases.

The chain employs TRBV5-1 and TRBJ1-2, with D perhaps matching TRBD1 (6 bases). This CDR3 has 13 amino acids. CDR1 is SGHRS, CDR2 YFSETQ, per germline. Deletions cut 5 bases from V and 7 bases from J, with 15 bases between. The CDR3 region has the DNA TGCGCCAGCAGAGCAACAGGGTTGGGTGGCTACACCTTC. Translating gives CASRATGLGGYTF.

The chain joins TRBV5-1 to TRBJ2-1, with D unclear. The CDR3 length is 15 residues. CDR1 is SGHRS and CDR2 is YFSETQ in the germline V gene. Trimming stripped 5 bases from V and 0 bases from J, with 12 bases between. The CDR3, as DNA: TGCGCCAGCAGTGTGGGGATGAGCTCCTACAATGAGCAGTTCTTC. Amino acid sequence: CASSVGMSSYNEQFF.

This sequence joins TRBV30 and TRBJ2-1; D uncertain. V shed 0 bases and J shed 0 bases, with 21 bases lying between them. This CDR3 spans 19 amino acids. The germline V gene has CDR1 GTSNPN and CDR2 SVGIG (reference sequence). The CDR3 protein is CAWSVFEFWLQSSYNEQFF. The DNA for the CDR3 is TGTGCCTGGAGTGTATTCGAGTTTTGGCTCCAGAGCTCCTACAATGAGCAGTTCTTC.

J is TRBJ1-2 and V is TRBV27, with 8 bases aligning to TRBD1. This CDR3 contains 13 residues. V lost 5 bases and J lost 8; bases outside the gene matches: 7. The germline V gene encodes CDR1 MNHEY and CDR2 SMNVEV (reference sequence). In DNA form, the CDR3 reads TGTGCCAGCAGTCCAGGGGGCCTTGGGGGCTACACCTTC. It codes for CASSPGGLGGYTF.

This clonotype was detected only a few times. V gene TRBV5-1 combines with J gene TRBJ1-1; D unclear. V dropped 0 bases and J dropped 0 bases, with 9 bases sitting between them. Germline CDR1 SGHRS, CDR2 YFSETQ. The CDR3 contains 15 residues. The DNA of the CDR3 is TGCGCCAGCAGCTTGGGCATGGGGATGAACACTGAAGCTTTCTTT. It encodes CASSLGMGMNTEAFF.

This clonotype appeared a few times. The chain carries TRBV4-3 and TRBJ1-5, with a possible D match to TRBD1 (6 bases). The V and J ends lost 0 bases and 5 bases respectively, with 11 bases between them. The CDR3 extends over 15 amino acids. The germline gives CDR1 LGHNA, CDR2 YSLEER. CDR3 residues: CASSQDGDKYQPQHF. Here the CDR3 DNA reads TGCGCCAGCAGCCAAGATGGGGACAAGTATCAGCCCCAGCATTTT.

This clonotype came up a few times. The chain couples TRBV20-1 to TRBJ1-6; D unclear. Trimming cost V 1 base and J 8 bases, with 12 bases left between them. The V gene's germline CDR1 is DFQATT and CDR2 SNEGSKA (reference sequence). The CDR3 is made up of 14 amino acids. The CDR3 sequence: CSARVVGRDSPLHF. Here the CDR3 DNA reads TGCAGTGCTAGAGTAGTCGGTAGGGATTCACCCCTCCACTTT.

This clonotype turned up a few times. The CDR3 region has the DNA TGTGCCAGCAGTTATGGGGTTCTGGAGACCCAGTACTTC. Amino acids: CASSYGVLETQYF. This chain connects TRBV6-2 or TRBV6-3 to TRBJ2-5; no clear D gene. CDR1 is MNHEY and CDR2 is SVGEGT in the germline V gene. V lost 3 bases and J 5 bases, leaving 10 bases between the germline ends. This CDR3 contains 13 residues.

The chain has TRBV6-5 and TRBJ1-6, with a weak D call TRBD1 (5 bases). The CDR3 has 16 amino acids. Deletions cut 3 bases from V and 9 bases from J, with 18 bases between. Per germline, CDR1 MNHEY and CDR2 SVGAGI. CDR3 nucleotides: TGTGCCAGCAGTTATTCTGCAGGGCAAAGCCGTTCACCCCTCCACTTT. This encodes CASSYSAGQSRSPLHF.

This clonotype was observed at least ten times. The chain carries TRBV20-1 and TRBJ1-2; no clear D gene. This CDR3 is 13 amino acids long. CDR1 and CDR2 from the germline V gene are DFQATT and SNEGSKA (reference sequence). V dropped 0 bases and J dropped 4 bases, with 9 bases sitting between them. CDR3 bases: TGCAGTGCTAGAGATTTACGGTCCTATGGCTACACCTTC. It specifies CSARDLRSYGYTF.

The V gene is TRBV20-1, the J gene TRBJ1-2, with 10 bases that match TRBD1. Germline CDR1 DFQATT, CDR2 SNEGSKA (reference sequence). J was trimmed by 7 bases and V by 3 bases; bases with no gene match: 5. The CDR3 spans 13 residues. The CDR3 bases are TGCAGTGCTAGGACCGGACAGGGGGGTGGCTACACCTTC. Its translation is CSARTGQGGGYTF.

This clonotype was recorded many times. This chain joins TRBV12-3 or TRBV12-4 and TRBJ2-1, with 11 bases identical to TRBD2. There are 14 residues in the CDR3. J was trimmed by 9 bases and V by 6 bases; bases with no gene match: 7. The CDR3 is CASRIAGGGSEQFF. The CDR3 nucleotides read TGTGCCAGCAGGATAGCGGGGGGGGGAAGTGAGCAGTTCTTC.